Sequencing of this TCR beta chain was carried out in a study of regulatory T cells in long-lasting Graves disease. At the level of the study: Persistent Graves' disease meant over 5 years of antithyroid drugs with positive TSH receptor antibodies.

In regard to this clonotype: Its antigen remains unidentified.

Library construction for TCR beta used iRepertoire HTBI primers and Arm-PCR of CDR3 regions. TCRdb called the multiplex PCR reads again in MiXCR, with one record for every CDR3 protein. Here the sample spans some 340,000 distinct CDR3 sequences, roughly 24% being singletons. The time point here: persistent/refractory GD, antithyroid drugs over 5 years with positive TRAb. From RNA extracted from PBMCs, the TCR library was made. V was pared by 7 bases and J by 6 bases, with 7 bases of the junction left unmatched. The CDR3 consists of 13 residues. CDR1 is DFQATT and CDR2 is SNEGSKA in the germline V gene (reference sequence). Study-wide points: Persistent disease preferred TRBV28, TRBJ1-2 and TRBJ2-5; new disease, TRBV20-1 and TRBJ2-1. Accuracy was possibly reduced by small sample size. Persistent cases of Graves' showed reduced TCR diversity relative to newly diagnosed patients.

The chain links TRBV20-1 to TRBJ1-5; 9 positions agree with TRBD1. The receptor was derived from a middle-aged woman with Graves disease. Material: peripheral blood mononuclear cells (PBMCs), obtained when the disease was refractory, from a patient treated with antithyroid drugs. The CDR3: CSGGDRGFQPQHF. The DNA for the CDR3 is TGCAGTGGAGGAGACAGGGGGTTTCAGCCCCAGCATTTT.